Below are 25 T cell receptor beta chains sequenced from a single sample in a study of T cell responses to AZD1222 COVID-19 vaccine. Clones were read by immunoSEQ multiplex PCR, and TCRdb kept only the in-frame ones, dropping some. The table has some 100,000 clones, about 89% seen once. Specimen: peripheral blood, collected on day 0 of AZD1222 vaccination. These receptors all come from an adult in good health.

V is TRBV3-1 (or the pseudogene TRBV3-2) and J is TRBJ2-5; D may be TRBD1 (5 bases). The CDR3 extends over 13 amino acids. Germline V gene sequence: CDR1 LGHDT, CDR2 YNNKEL (reference sequence). The V end lost 1 base, the J end lost 3 bases, and 6 bases lay between the germline ends. The CDR3 region has the DNA TGTGCCAGCAGCCAAGGACAGAAAGAGACCCAGTACTTC. Translated: CASSQGQKETQYF.

V and J are TRBV7-3 and TRBJ2-5, with D hard to call. V was shortened by 1 base and J by 2 bases, with 5 bases between the two germline ends. CDR3 length: 13 amino acids. The V gene's germline CDR1 is SGHTA and CDR2 FQGTGA. CDR3 DNA sequence: TGTGCCAGCAGCTTAAGGGTACAAGAGACCCAGTACTTC. Protein sequence: CASSLRVQETQYF.

V is TRBV27 and J is TRBJ1-6; weak D call: TRBD1 (5 bases). This CDR3 spans 13 amino acids. The V gene's germline CDR1 is MNHEY and CDR2 SMNVEV (reference sequence). The V and J ends lost 6 bases and 3 bases respectively, with 6 bases between them. The CDR3 DNA sequence: TGTGCCAGCAGGGACATCTATAATTCACCCCTCCACTTT. Translating it yields CASRDIYNSPLHF.

This clone was seen a single time. In nucleotides, the CDR3 is TGTGCCAGCAGCCCGGGACGGGGAAATTCACCCCTCCACTTT. Translated, it gives CASSPGRGNSPLHF. This sequence joins TRBV7-9 and TRBJ1-6; D is possibly TRBD1 (5 bases). Germline lookup yields CDR1 SEHNR and CDR2 FQNEAQ (reference sequence). The CDR3 has 14 amino acids. V lost 5 bases and J lost 7, with 12 bases in between.

V gene TRBV18 combines with J gene TRBJ2-3, with 11 nucleotides matching TRBD2. CDR1 KGHSH and CDR2 LQKENI come from the germline V gene. The CDR3 has 15 residues. The trim removed 5 bases at V and 1 base at J, leaving 2 bases unmatched. In nucleotides, the CDR3 is TGTGCCAGCTCATCACTAGCGGGGGGCACAGATACGCAGTATTTT. It codes for CASSSLAGGTDTQYF.

The chain combines TRBV11-3 with TRBJ1-1; 8 bases line up with TRBD1. This CDR3 spans 14 amino acids. Germline lookup yields CDR1 SGHNT and CDR2 YENEEA. J gave up 5 bases and V 1 base, and 3 bases lay outside the gene matches. The CDR3 loop reads CASSLGDRLTEAFF. CDR3 nucleotide sequence: TGTGCCAGCAGCTTAGGGGACAGGCTTACTGAAGCTTTCTTT.

The rearrangement uses TRBV3-1 (or the pseudogene TRBV3-2) and TRBJ1-3, with D possibly TRBD1 on 6 matching bases. V gave up 4 bases and J gave up 1 base, with 11 bases separating them. This CDR3 contains 15 residues. The germline V gene encodes CDR1 LGHDT and CDR2 YNNKEL (reference sequence). The CDR3 coding sequence is TGTGCCAGCAGCCGGACAGCCAATTCTGGAAACACCATATATTTT. It yields the protein CASSRTANSGNTIYF.

This chain joins TRBV5-1 and TRBJ1-2; 7 bases line up with TRBD1. There are 15 residues in the CDR3. The germline V gene encodes CDR1 SGHRS and CDR2 YFSETQ. Trimming took 6 bases from V and 4 from J; bases not matched to a gene: 12. Here the CDR3 reads CASTPAPGQIYGYTF. Here the CDR3 DNA reads TGCGCCAGCACCCCTGCTCCGGGACAGATCTATGGCTACACCTTC.

This CDR3 is CASSPGQGYGNTIYF. CDR3 DNA sequence: TGTGCCAGCAGCCCGGGACAGGGGTATGGAAACACCATATATTTT. The rearrangement uses TRBV7-2 and TRBJ1-3; 10 bases line up with TRBD1. Germline loops: CDR1 SGHTA, CDR2 FQGNSA. There are 15 residues in the CDR3. J gave up 3 bases and V 5 bases, and 4 bases lay outside the gene matches.

The chain combines TRBV3-1 (or the pseudogene TRBV3-2) with TRBJ1-1, with D hard to call. There are 11 residues in the CDR3. Germline V CDR1 and CDR2: LGHDT, YNNKEL (reference sequence). V was pared by 7 bases and J by 1 base, with 4 bases between. The CDR3 region has the DNA TGTGCCAGCACCAGGAACACTGAAGCTTTCTTT. This gives the protein CASTRNTEAFF.

This clone was seen once. The chain couples TRBV12-3 or TRBV12-4 to TRBJ2-2; D unclear. The V end lost 3 bases, the J end lost 9 bases, and 11 bases lay between the germline ends. There are 13 residues in the CDR3. The CDR3 coding sequence is TGTGCCAGCAGTTTCTCTGGTAATCGGGAGCTGTTTTTT. Translated, it gives CASSFSGNRELFF.

The rearrangement uses TRBV29-1 and TRBJ1-1; 8 positions agree with TRBD1. The CDR3 spans 14 residues. With V trimmed by 7 bases and J by 4 bases, 11 bases remained unmatched. Germline CDR1 and CDR2: SQVTM and ANQGSEA. The CDR3 region is CSAGRTGMSTEAFF. CDR3 DNA: TGCAGCGCCGGGAGGACAGGGATGAGCACTGAAGCTTTCTTT.

The rearrangement joins TRBV28 to TRBJ2-1; 8 nucleotides line up with TRBD2. This CDR3 has 14 amino acids. With V trimmed by 8 bases and J by 8 bases, 11 bases remained unmatched. The germline V gene has CDR1 MDHEN and CDR2 SYDVKM. CDR3 in amino acids: CASASGSAVYEQFF. In DNA, the CDR3 is TGTGCCAGCGCAAGCGGGAGCGCTGTTTATGAGCAGTTCTTC.

The chain combines TRBV28 with TRBJ1-5, with unresolved D. V was shortened by 6 bases and J by 5 bases, with 8 bases between the two germline ends. Looked up from germline, CDR1 is MDHEN and CDR2 is SYDVKM. The length of the CDR3 is 12 residues. The CDR3 sequence: CASSPGYQPQHF. CDR3 bases: TGTGCCAGCAGCCCGGGGTATCAGCCCCAGCATTTT.

The J gene is TRBJ2-7, the V gene TRBV28; 13 positions agree with TRBD2. J gave up 4 bases and V 4 bases, and 7 bases lay outside the gene matches. CDR1 MDHEN and CDR2 SYDVKM come from the germline V gene. This CDR3 spans 16 amino acids. CDR3: CASSSRTSGSGYEQYF. Written as DNA, the CDR3 is TGTGCCAGCAGTTCACGGACTAGCGGGAGCGGGTACGAGCAGTACTTC.

The chain is built from TRBV5-1 and TRBJ2-2; D is possibly TRBD2 (6 bases). Deletions cut 2 bases from V and 0 bases from J, with 8 bases between. The CDR3 runs 15 residues. In germline, CDR1 is SGHRS, CDR2 YFSETQ. The CDR3 is CASSFAGPNTGELFF. The DNA of the CDR3 is TGCGCCAGCAGCTTCGCGGGGCCGAACACCGGGGAGCTGTTTTTT.

This clone was observed a few times. The chain employs TRBV5-1 and TRBJ1-1; D remains ambiguous. CDR3 length equals 16 residues. V lost 0 bases, J lost 0 bases, and 12 bases lay in between. Per germline, CDR1 SGHRS and CDR2 YFSETQ. The CDR3 nucleotides are TGCGCCAGCAGCTTGGGATGGCAGACAATGAACACTGAAGCTTTCTTT. Translated: CASSLGWQTMNTEAFF.

The J gene is TRBJ2-7, the V gene TRBV5-6, with D perhaps given as TRBD1 or TRBD2 (6 bases each). V was cut by 2 bases and J by 2 bases, with 14 bases left in between. CDR3 length: 15 residues. CDR1 is SGHDT and CDR2 is YYEEEE in the germline V gene. The DNA for the CDR3 is TGTGCCAGCAGCTTTAGGGGGGTCGGCACCTACGAGCAGTACTTC. It is translated as CASSFRGVGTYEQYF.

The gene calls are TRBV7-9 and TRBJ2-3, with 8 bases that match TRBD2. The CDR3 loop spans 14 amino acids. V dropped 5 bases and J dropped 8; count of bases not matched to a gene: 9. Looked up from germline, CDR1 is SEHNR and CDR2 is FQNEAQ (reference sequence). The CDR3 region is CASSEGLAVSTQYF. CDR3 bases: TGTGCCAGCAGCGAAGGACTAGCTGTGAGTACGCAGTATTTT.

The chain couples TRBV7-8 to TRBJ2-5; 7 bases agree with TRBD1. This CDR3 has 15 amino acids. Trimming at V came to 5 bases and at J to 1 base, leaving 7 bases not matched to a gene. Per the germline V gene, CDR1 is SGHVS and CDR2 is FQNEAQ. DNA of the CDR3: TGTGCCAGCAGCCACAGGGGATCGGTCCAAGAGACCCAGTACTTC. Its protein product is CASSHRGSVQETQYF.

CDR3 nucleotide sequence: TGTGCCAGCCGGAGCGGGATAGCGCTGGATGAGCAGTTCTTC. Its translation is CASRSGIALDEQFF. The chain uses TRBV6-5 and TRBJ2-1; 7 bases agree with TRBD2. The junction had 12 bases not matched to a gene; V was cut back by 8 bases and J by 8 bases. The CDR3 loop spans 14 amino acids. Germline CDR1 MNHEY, CDR2 SVGAGI.

The genes are TRBV4-1 and TRBJ1-1; D unresolved. The CDR3 has 13 amino acids. The germline V and J ends were trimmed by 7 bases and 1 base, with 10 bases remaining between them. Germline V gene lookup returns CDR1 MGHRA and CDR2 YSYEKL. DNA of the CDR3: TGCGCCAGCACCGGACGGCGGAACACTGAAGCTTTCTTT. This encodes CASTGRRNTEAFF.

The J gene is TRBJ1-2, the V gene TRBV5-1, with a tentative D call TRBD1 (5 bases). Germline CDR1 is SGHRS and CDR2 is YFSETQ. The CDR3 totals 14 residues. Trimming took 4 bases from V and 8 from J, leaving 18 bases between them. The CDR3 sequence is CASSTGTRGVGYTF. CDR3 in DNA: TGCGCCAGCAGCACCGGGACGCGGGGGGTAGGCTACACCTTC.

The CDR3 bases are TGTGCCAGCAGCCCACGGGCGCAGAACACCGGGGAGCTGTTTTTT. Protein sequence: CASSPRAQNTGELFF. The J gene is TRBJ2-2, the V gene TRBV7-9; D ambiguous. Germline CDR1 and CDR2: SEHNR and FQNEAQ (reference sequence). V dropped 5 bases and J dropped 1 base, with 11 bases sitting between them. This CDR3 contains 15 residues.

The genes are TRBV4-2 and TRBJ2-7; 13 bases map to TRBD2. The CDR3 runs to 18 residues. Germline trimming cut 3 bases from V and 2 bases from J; bases unmatched to any gene: 10. Germline V lookup: CDR1 LGHNA, CDR2 YNFKEQ. CDR3 residues: CASSHLPGLAGTTYEQYF. The DNA for the CDR3 is TGTGCCAGCAGCCATCTCCCGGGACTAGCGGGAACCACCTACGAGCAGTACTTC.